The present T cell receptor (beta chain) was sequenced within a study of beta chain features in type 1 diabetes. Findings of the study overall: There was a possibility that cDNA sequencing over-represented cells with high TCR expression. Although PCR might favor shorter templates, it would do so equally in patients and controls. People with Type 1 diabetes carried modestly yet significantly shorter TCRB CDR3s in all four CD4+ subsets. Type 1 diabetes patients showed fewer insertions and more deletions at VDJ junctions.

The CDR3 contains 13 residues. The V gene lost 5 bases and the J gene lost 7 bases, with 16 bases spanning the gap. Germline V gives CDR1 GTSNPN, CDR2 SVGIG (reference sequence). cDNA synthesis used the whole RNA isolate, giving expressed TCRB sequences. Mean read depth for naive, central memory and regulatory T cell samples was several million reads. Profiling relied on immunoSEQ multiplex PCR, and the TCRdb table lists in-frame clones only, not all of them. The data contain approximately 170,000 clones, 6% to 9% of them seen just once; the ten biggest clones take up 0.5%. About this clone itself: As yet, its antigen is unknown.

The sequence was obtained from a man aged 18 to 29 with type 1 diabetes. Sequencing was carried out using central memory CD4+ T cells from blood. This chain uses TRBV30 with TRBJ2-3; possible D gene TRBD2, 6 bases. CDR3 nucleotides: TGTGCCTGGTCTCCTGTAGGGACTCATACGCAGTATTTT. Residues: CAWSPVGTHTQYF.